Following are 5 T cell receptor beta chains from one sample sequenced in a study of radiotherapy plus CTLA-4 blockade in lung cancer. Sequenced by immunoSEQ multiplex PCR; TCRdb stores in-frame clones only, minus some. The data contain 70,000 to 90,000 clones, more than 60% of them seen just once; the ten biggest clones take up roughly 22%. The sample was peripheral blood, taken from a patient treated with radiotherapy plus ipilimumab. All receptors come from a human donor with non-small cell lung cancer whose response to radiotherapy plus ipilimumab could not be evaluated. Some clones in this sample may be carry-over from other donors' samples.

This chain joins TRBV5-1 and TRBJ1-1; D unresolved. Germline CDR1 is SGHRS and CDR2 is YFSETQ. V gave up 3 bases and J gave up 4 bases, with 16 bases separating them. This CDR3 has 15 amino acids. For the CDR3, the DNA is TGCGCCAGCAGCTCTGACGGGAGGCCAAGCACTGAAGCTTTCTTT. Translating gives CASSSDGRPSTEAFF.

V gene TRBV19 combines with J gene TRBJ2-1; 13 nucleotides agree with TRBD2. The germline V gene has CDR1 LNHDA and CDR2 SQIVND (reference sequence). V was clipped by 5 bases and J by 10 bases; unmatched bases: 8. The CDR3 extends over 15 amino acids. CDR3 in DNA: TGTGCCAGTAGTGCGCCGGGACTAGCGGGGCGGGAGCAGTTCTTC. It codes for CASSAPGLAGREQFF.

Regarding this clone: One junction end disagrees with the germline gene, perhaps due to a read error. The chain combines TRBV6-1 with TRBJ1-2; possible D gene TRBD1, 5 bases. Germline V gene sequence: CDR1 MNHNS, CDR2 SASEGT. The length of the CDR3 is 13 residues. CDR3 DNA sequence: TGTACCAGCAGGGTGACTGAGAACTATGGCTACACCTTC. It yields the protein CTSRVTENYGYTF.

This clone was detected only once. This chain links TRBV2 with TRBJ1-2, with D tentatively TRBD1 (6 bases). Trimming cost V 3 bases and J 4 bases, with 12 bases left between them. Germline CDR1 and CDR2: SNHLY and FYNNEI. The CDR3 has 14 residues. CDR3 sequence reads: CASSDPDRSYGYTF. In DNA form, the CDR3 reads TGTGCCAGCAGTGACCCTGACAGGAGCTATGGCTACACCTTC.

The CDR3 loop is CASSWRGEAGNTIYF. CDR3 in DNA: TGTGCCAGCTCGTGGAGGGGTGAAGCGGGAAACACCATATATTTT. The chain has TRBV18 and TRBJ1-3; TRBD1 might be the D (5 bases). Trimming stripped 6 bases from V and 4 bases from J, with 16 bases between. CDR3 size: 15 residues. Looked up from germline, CDR1 is KGHSH and CDR2 is LQKENI.